Sequencing of this T cell receptor beta chain was carried out in a study of blood T cells in healthy people across ages. A sample-barcoded 5' primer and a J-beta primer mix were used in a second PCR of about 6 to 11 cycles. TCRdb reanalysed the 5' RACE reads using MiXCR and keeps one entry per CDR3 protein. The table shows about 830,000 distinct CDR3 sequences, with 55% to 65% occurring only once. Study-level points and caveats: More naive CD4+ cells and higher diversity marked long-lived donors relative to aged donors.

This clonotype was counted only a few times. Its target is not known. The germline CDR1 and CDR2 sequences are MNHEY and SVGEGT. The CDR3 contains 11 residues. V shed 11 bases and J 1 base; nucleotides not matched to a gene: 2. The specimen sequenced was blood. The TCR sequence derives from a man aged 30-40 years in good health. The V and J genes are TRBV6-2 or TRBV6-3 and TRBJ2-7, with TRBD2 matching over 7 bases. The DNA of the CDR3 is TGTGCCTCCGGGGGGTCCTACGAGCAGTACTTC. This gives the protein CASGGSYEQYF.